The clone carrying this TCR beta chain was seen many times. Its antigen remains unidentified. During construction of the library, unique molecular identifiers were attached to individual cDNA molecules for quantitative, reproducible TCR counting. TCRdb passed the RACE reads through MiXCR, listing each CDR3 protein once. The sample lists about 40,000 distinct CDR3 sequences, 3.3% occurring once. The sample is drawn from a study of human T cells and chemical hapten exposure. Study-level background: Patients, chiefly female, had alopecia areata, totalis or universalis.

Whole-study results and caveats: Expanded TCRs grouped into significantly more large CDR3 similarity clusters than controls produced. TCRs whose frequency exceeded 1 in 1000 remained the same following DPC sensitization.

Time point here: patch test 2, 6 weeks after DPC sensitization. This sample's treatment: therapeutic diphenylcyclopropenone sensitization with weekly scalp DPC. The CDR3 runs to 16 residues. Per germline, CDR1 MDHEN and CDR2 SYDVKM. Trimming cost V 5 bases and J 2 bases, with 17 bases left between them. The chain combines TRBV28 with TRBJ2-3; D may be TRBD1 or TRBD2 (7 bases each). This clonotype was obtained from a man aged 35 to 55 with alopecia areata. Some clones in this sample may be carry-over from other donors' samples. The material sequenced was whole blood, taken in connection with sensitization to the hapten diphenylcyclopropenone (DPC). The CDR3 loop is CASSPYPGGATDTQYF. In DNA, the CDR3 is TGTGCCAGCAGTCCATACCCAGGGGGGGCCACAGATACGCAGTATTTT. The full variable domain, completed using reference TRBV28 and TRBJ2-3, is DVKVTQSSRYLVKRTGEKVFLECVQDMDHENMFWYRQDPGLGLRLIYFSYDVKMKEKGDIPEGYSVSREKKERFSLILESASTNQTSMYLCASSPYPGGATDTQYFGPGTRLTVL.